These T cell receptor beta chains were read from a single sample in a study of glioma-infiltrating T cells. MiXCR, run by TCRdb on the multiplex PCR reads, gives a single entry per CDR3 protein. The sample lists around 100,000 distinct CDR3 sequences; around 30% were seen once. Source material: glioma tissue, nonneoplastic brain tissue, or PBMCs (not recorded which). The receptor set was obtained from a human donor with low-grade glioma or glioblastoma, undergoing nonglioma brain surgery, or in good health (not recorded which). The CDR3 runs from the conserved cysteine through the conserved F or W. The order of the fields is V gene, clone size, D gene, J gene, CDR3 DNA, CDR3 protein. The D gene is left open where the match is weak. Only part of the rows carry a size: once, few, many, or a class if the clone is expanded.

>TRBV7-9|few|-|TRBJ1-6
TGTGCCAGCAGACTCAAAAGTCAGCTCTCCGGACGGGAAAGCTCCTATAATTCACCCCTCCACTTT
CASRLKSQLSGRESSYNSPLHF
>TRBV6-1|many|TRBD1|TRBJ2-7
TGTGCCAGCAGTGAACCGGGACAGGGGGGCGAGCAGTACTTC
CASSEPGQGGEQYF
>TRBV29-1|few|-|TRBJ1-2
TGCAGCGTTGAGGGGGAACGTGGCTACACCTTC
CSVEGERGYTF
>TRBV7-2|many|-|TRBJ2-3
TGTGCCAGCAGCTACTTAGGGGGTGGCACAGATACGCAGTATTTT
CASSYLGGGTDTQYF
>TRBV5-1|few|-|TRBJ2-3
TGCGCCAGCAGCCCGGGGCAGAGCACAGATACGCAGTATTTT
CASSPGQSTDTQYF
>TRBV20-1|many|-|TRBJ2-7
TGCAGTGCTTCCAAAAGGGGCAGAGGGAAGGGCGAGCAGTACTTC
CSASKRGRGKGEQYF
>TRBV10-3|few|-|TRBJ2-2
TGTGCCATCAGGAACCATCATACCGGGAGCACCGGGGAGCTGTTTTTT
CAIRNHHTGSTGELFF
>TRBV18|-|-|TRBJ2-3
TGTGCCAGCCCTCAGGGGGAGGTAGATACGCAGTATTTT
CASPQGEVDTQYF
>TRBV4-1|-|TRBD2|TRBJ2-7
TGCGCCAGCAGCCAAGGGACTAGCGGGGGCTACGATCAGTACTTC
CASSQGTSGGYDQYF
>TRBV9|-|TRBD1|TRBJ1-6
TGTGCCAGCAGCGTGGGACAGGGAGCTTCACCCCTCCACTTT
CASSVGQGASPLHF
>TRBV7-9|many|TRBD1|TRBJ2-5
TGTGCCAGCAGCTTAACAGGGGGAGAGACCCAGTACTTC
CASSLTGGETQYF
>TRBV11-2|-|TRBD1|TRBJ2-5
TGTGCCAGCAGCGCAGGACAGGGTCGAGAGACCCAGTACTTC
CASSAGQGRETQYF
>TRBV18|-|-|TRBJ1-1
TGTGCCAGCTCACCCCTATTGGGGGAAGCTTTCTTT
CASSPLLGEAFF
>TRBV11-2|few|-|TRBJ1-3
TGTGCCAGCAGCTTGTCCGGAAACACCATATATTTT
CASSLSGNTIYF
>TRBV24-1|-|TRBD2|TRBJ2-7
TGTGCCACCAGTGACCCGACTAGCGGGGGAGATTACGAGCAGTACTTC
CATSDPTSGGDYEQYF
>TRBV2|-|TRBD2|TRBJ2-2
TGTGCCAGCAGCGATCTAGCGGGGGGGTCCACCGGGGAGCTGTTTTTT
CASSDLAGGSTGELFF
>TRBV20-1|many|-|TRBJ1-1
TGCAGTGCCCTTTACAGAATAAGGGGAGCTTTCTTT
CSALYRIRGAFF
>TRBV7-2|few|TRBD2|TRBJ2-3
TGTGCCAGCAACCGCCTAGCGGGGGGTAGCACAGATACGCAGTATTTT
CASNRLAGGSTDTQYF
>TRBV27|many|TRBD2|TRBJ2-5
TGTGCCAGCAGTTCCCCGGGGGGGGCCCAAGAGACCCAGTACTTC
CASSSPGGAQETQYF
>TRBV20-1|many|-|TRBJ2-1
TGCAGTGCTTTCTACGTGACAGGTCCCTACAATGAGCAGTTCTTC
CSAFYVTGPYNEQFF
>TRBV30|-|TRBD1|TRBJ1-2
TGTGCCTGGATACCGGGACAGGGGGGGTTTTACTATGGCTACACCTTC
CAWIPGQGGFYYGYTF
>TRBV25-1|many|-|TRBJ1-2
TGTGCCAGCAGTGTGGGCACCCACTATGGCTACACCTTC
CASSVGTHYGYTF
>TRBV19|-|-|TRBJ1-3
TGTGCCAGTCAGCGAGGGACTGGAAACACCATATATTTT
CASQRGTGNTIYF
>TRBV11-1|many|-|TRBJ2-3
TGTGCCAGCAGCCGCAACATTGGGCGGGTCACAGATACGCAGTATTTT
CASSRNIGRVTDTQYF
>TRBV6-2/TRBV6-3|many|-|TRBJ2-2
TGTGCCAGCAGTTACCTCATCCCCGGGACCCTATACACCGGGGAGCTGTTTTTT
CASSYLIPGTLYTGELFF
>TRBV20-1|many|-|TRBJ2-3
TGCAGTGCTTTGGGAGACACTGATACGCAGTATTTT
CSALGDTDTQYF
>TRBV7-9|few|TRBD2|TRBJ2-1
TGTGCCAGCAGCCGATACAGACTAGCGAAGGGTCTTATCGGGTATGAGCAGTTCTTC
CASSRYRLAKGLIGYEQFF
>TRBV7-2|many|-|TRBJ2-3
TGTGCCAGCAGCCAACAATCGTCCACAGATACGCAGTATTTT
CASSQQSSTDTQYF
>TRBV6-1|once|TRBD1|TRBJ2-7
TGTGCCAGCTTTCCTAGTTCGGGACAGGGGTTCCACGAGCAGTACTTC
CASFPSSGQGFHEQYF
>TRBV12-3/TRBV12-4|many|-|TRBJ1-5
TGTGCCAGCAGTTTAAAAGGGGTTATTAGGCAGCCCCAGCATTTT
CASSLKGVIRQPQHF
>TRBV29-1|few|-|TRBJ2-1
TGCAGCGTTGCGGGGTCTCCCGGGGATGAGCAGTTCTTC
CSVAGSPGDEQFF
>TRBV4-3|many|TRBD1|TRBJ2-1
TGCGCCAGCAGCCAAGCGGGACAGGGATGGATTGAGCAGTTCTTC
CASSQAGQGWIEQFF
>TRBV24-1|many|-|TRBJ2-3
TGTGCCACCGCCGTTGGAGATACGCAGTATTTT
CATAVGDTQYF
>TRBV7-2|many|-|TRBJ2-1
TGTGCCAGCGCCTTGGGCCTCTCCTACAATGAGCAGTTCTTC
CASALGLSYNEQFF
>TRBV6-1|few|-|TRBJ1-6
TGTGCCAGCAGCCCGAACATTCTCGGGTATTATAATTCACCCCTCCACTTT
CASSPNILGYYNSPLHF
>TRBV2|many|-|TRBJ1-5
TGTGCCAGCCAGGACAGCCCCTATCAGCCCCAGCATTTT
CASQDSPYQPQHF
>TRBV3-1|many|TRBD1|TRBJ2-7
TGTGCCAGCAGCCAAACCCACGGGACAGGAATCGAGCAGTACTTC
CASSQTHGTGIEQYF
>TRBV4-1|many|TRBD1|TRBJ2-1
TGCGCCAGCAGCCAAGGACCGGGACAGGGGGCGATCAATGAGCAGTTCTTC
CASSQGPGQGAINEQFF
>TRBV27|many|-|TRBJ2-5
TGTGCCAGCAGTTCCCTCGAAGAGACCCAGTACTTC
CASSSLEETQYF
>TRBV11-2|-|TRBD1|TRBJ1-1
TGTGCCAGCAGCTTAAGTTCACAGGGGAACCTTGAAGCTTTCTTT
CASSLSSQGNLEAFF
>TRBV12-3/TRBV12-4|few|TRBD1|TRBJ1-2
TGTGCCAGCCGTAATTACAGGGGTGGCGGAGGCTACACCTTC
CASRNYRGGGGYTF
>TRBV6-5|-|-|TRBJ2-5
TGTGCCAGAAGTTACGGGAGTTCCGGGGAAGAGACCCAGTACTTC
CARSYGSSGEETQYF
>TRBV30|-|-|TRBJ2-1
TGTGCCTGGAGTGTCGTAGGGCAGGGGATCCGTGGTGAGCAGTTCTTC
CAWSVVGQGIRGEQFF
>TRBV7-2|-|TRBD1|TRBJ1-5
TGTGCCAGCAGCTCGGACAGGGGGAATCAGCCCCAGCATTTT
CASSSDRGNQPQHF
>TRBV6-1|many|-|TRBJ2-7
TGTGCCAGCAGGGATTCAGGGACCTACGAGCAGTACTTC
CASRDSGTYEQYF
>TRBV2|many|TRBD1|TRBJ1-2
TGTGCCAGCGTGGGGACAGGCTTCTATGGCTACACCTTC
CASVGTGFYGYTF
>TRBV11-2|-|TRBD1|TRBJ1-4
TGTGCCAGCAGCTCGGACAGGGGGCGGAATGAAAAACTGTTTTTT
CASSSDRGRNEKLFF
>TRBV11-2|many|TRBD1|TRBJ2-3
TGTGCCAGCACCCTCTCTGGGACAGCCACAGATACGCAGTATTTT
CASTLSGTATDTQYF
>TRBV3-1|few|TRBD1|TRBJ1-2
TGTGCCAGCAGCAGACGACAGGGTACTTATGGCTACACCTTC
CASSRRQGTYGYTF
>TRBV7-9|-|TRBD2|TRBJ2-3
TGTGCCAGCAGCGGGGCGGGGGGGCCCACAGATACGCAGTATTTT
CASSGAGGPTDTQYF
>TRBV3-1|-|-|TRBJ2-5
TGTGCCAGCAGCCAAGATCCTGGGGGGGGCCGGCAGACCCAGTACTTC
CASSQDPGGGRQTQYF
>TRBV6-1|many|TRBD2|TRBJ2-1
TGTGCCAGCAGTTATCTAGCCGGGACTAGCGGCCCCAATGAGCAGTTCTTC
CASSYLAGTSGPNEQFF
>TRBV19|few|TRBD1|TRBJ2-7
TGTGCCAGTAGTGCCTCCGGGACAGGGACCTACGAGCAGTACTTC
CASSASGTGTYEQYF
>TRBV29-1|-|-|TRBJ1-1
TGCAGCGTGCCGGGGACGGCATACACTGAAGCTTTCTTT
CSVPGTAYTEAFF
>TRBV29-1|many|-|TRBJ1-4
TGCAGCGTTGAAGACGGGTGGGTGTTTTTT
CSVEDGWVFF
>TRBV12-3/TRBV12-4|-|TRBD2|TRBJ2-1
TGTGCCAGCAGCCCTCAAGGGACTAGCGGGGGCTGGCAGTTCTTC
CASSPQGTSGGWQFF
>TRBV18|-|-|TRBJ2-7
TGTGCCAGCTCACCTGGCGGGTCCTTTTACGAGCAGTACTTC
CASSPGGSFYEQYF
>TRBV6-1|many|-|TRBJ1-1
TGTGCCAGCACCTCAGGAGGACCCGTTTCTGAAGCTTTCTTT
CASTSGGPVSEAFF
>TRBV5-1|-|TRBD1|TRBJ2-1
TGCGCCAGCAGCTGGGACCCCGGGACAGGGTTTGAGCAGTTCTTC
CASSWDPGTGFEQFF